The 4 T cell receptor beta chains listed next were all sequenced from one sample in a study of radiation and T cells in renal cell carcinoma. Indicated time point: baseline pretreatment blood. Treatment: 15 Gy SBRT to primary tumor, nephrectomy 4 weeks later. The data were produced by immunoSEQ multiplex PCR, yet TCRdb's version contains in-frame clones alone and is incomplete. Of roughly 100,000 clones listed, 70% to 85% are singletons. The input for sequencing was blood, taken from a patient whose treatment included radiotherapy and nephrectomy. These receptors were taken from a man in his fifties or sixties with renal cell carcinoma.

The chain couples TRBV11-3 to TRBJ2-1; tentatively, D is TRBD1 (6 bases). Trimming stripped 4 bases from V and 0 bases from J, with 10 bases between. The germline V gene encodes CDR1 SGHNT and CDR2 YENEEA. This CDR3 region has 15 residues. As DNA, the CDR3 is TGTGCCAGCAGCTCAGGGGTTTCCTCCTACAATGAGCAGTTCTTC. Protein: CASSSGVSSYNEQFF.

This rearrangement joins TRBV6-1 to TRBJ1-4, with a possible D match to TRBD1 (5 bases). The V end was cut by 7 bases, the J end by 3 bases, with 9 bases between. The germline CDR1 and CDR2 sequences are MNHNS and SASEGT. The CDR3 runs 13 residues. This chain's CDR3 is CASTRAPNEKLFF. CDR3 nucleotide sequence: TGTGCCAGCACCAGGGCTCCTAATGAAAAACTGTTTTTT.

The chain joins TRBV7-9 to TRBJ2-1, with D perhaps TRBD1 or TRBD2 (5 bases each). Germline CDR1 SEHNR, CDR2 FQNEAQ (reference sequence). This CDR3 region has 15 residues. V was trimmed by 5 bases and J by 9 bases, leaving 20 bases between them. DNA of the CDR3: TGTGCCAGCAGCCGGGTGGGACCATTATTAGGTGAGCAGTTCTTC. This sequence encodes CASSRVGPLLGEQFF.

CDR3 nucleotides: TGTGCCAGCAGTGAACAGGCGGAGACCCAGTACTTC. It translates to CASSEQAETQYF. V is TRBV25-1 and J is TRBJ2-5; no firm D call. The V gene's germline CDR1 is MGHDK and CDR2 SYGVNS. This CDR3 is built from 12 residues. Trimming cost V 2 bases and J 5 bases, with 6 bases left between them.